A selection of T cell receptor beta chains follows, all from one sample in a study of blood T cell repertoires in COVID-19. TCRdb's copy holds only in-frame clones and misses some; the assay was immunoSEQ multiplex PCR. The repertoire includes about 75,000 clones, around two thirds of them detected once, and around 2.6% sits in the top ten. Sequencing was done on a sample of peripheral blood. Receptors originate from a human donor with acute or convalescent COVID-19. The donor label of this sample is uncertain. CDR3s include the opening cysteine and the closing phenylalanine or tryptophan. D genes are given only for firm matches. Where a row states a size, it is once, few, many or the class of an expanded clone; other rows omit it.

TGCGCCAGCAGCCCCGGGACAGGAAGTCAGCCCCAGCATTTT,CASSPGTGSQPQHF,TRBJ1-5,TRBD1,TRBV5-1,few
TGTGCCAGCAGCCCCGACAGGACCCCGACTAATGAAAAACTGTTTTTT,CASSPDRTPTNEKLFF,TRBJ1-4,NA,TRBV2,NA
TGTGCCAGCAGCCCTCAGGGGCGGTCTAACTATGGCTACACCTTC,CASSPQGRSNYGYTF,TRBJ1-2,NA,TRBV7-2,NA
TGTGCCAGCAGTAACCGGGTCCAATTACCCCTCCACTTT,CASSNRVQLPLHF,TRBJ1-6,NA,TRBV27,few
TGTGCCAGCAGCTTCCGGGTCTCGTCCTACAATGAGCAGTTCTTC,CASSFRVSSYNEQFF,TRBJ2-1,NA,TRBV5-4,few
TGTGCCAGCAGTTTGGGTGGACACGGCTCCTACGAGCAGTACTTC,CASSLGGHGSYEQYF,TRBJ2-7,NA,TRBV27,NA
TGTGCCAGCAGCATCACAGGGGTGGAGACCCAGTACTTC,CASSITGVETQYF,TRBJ2-5,TRBD1,TRBV7-9,NA
TGTGCCAGCAGCCAAGAGCGACAGGGGGCGTACGAGCAGTACTTC,CASSQERQGAYEQYF,TRBJ2-7,TRBD1,TRBV4-2,once
TGTGCCAGCAGGACAGGGTCTGGCTACACCTTC,CASRTGSGYTF,TRBJ1-2,TRBD1,TRBV27,NA
TGTGCCAGCAGTTATGCCCTAACCGAGACCCAGTACTTC,CASSYALTETQYF,TRBJ2-5,NA,TRBV28,once
TGCGCCAGCAGCTTGAATGGAGTGAGGGCCGGGACAGGGTTCAATGAGCAGTTCTTC,CASSLNGVRAGTGFNEQFF,TRBJ2-1,TRBD1,TRBV5-1,NA
TGTGCCAGCAGCAAAGTTCCTGACTCCTCAGATTACAATGAGCAGTTCTTC,CASSKVPDSSDYNEQFF,TRBJ2-1,NA,TRBV21-1,NA
TGTGCCAGCTCCACAGGAAATGAGCAGTTCTTC,CASSTGNEQFF,TRBJ2-1,NA,TRBV18,NA
TGTGCCAGCAGTGAAGTCAGGCTCTATGGCTACACCTTC,CASSEVRLYGYTF,TRBJ1-2,NA,TRBV6-1,few